The next 3 T cell receptor beta chains were all read from a single sample in a study of T cell repertoires in cytomegalovirus infection. TCRdb used MiXCR to reprocess the reads, holding one entry per CDR3 protein. This repertoire shows some 120,000 distinct CDR3 sequences, roughly a tenth found once; its top ten account for roughly 31%. For these TCRs, the target antigens are not known. The source material was PBMCs, sequenced either directly or after in vitro stimulation (not recorded which). Every receptor here comes from a human donor in good health (CMV status not recorded). Some clones in this sample may be carry-over from other donors' samples.

J is TRBJ1-5 and V is TRBV11-2; TRBD1 is a possible D gene (6 bases). The CDR3 is 16 amino acids. Trimming shortened V by 1 base and J by 7 bases, and 17 bases separated the two germline ends. Germline V gene sequence: CDR1 SGHAT, CDR2 FQNNGV. The DNA of the CDR3 is TGTGCCAGCAGCTTAGGAATGGGAGGGGGATCGCAGCCCCAGCATTTT. Encoded protein: CASSLGMGGGSQPQHF.

This clonotype was detected a few times. The J gene is TRBJ1-2, the V gene TRBV2; D is uncertain. The V gene lost 2 bases and the J gene lost 8 bases, with 15 bases spanning the gap. Per germline, CDR1 SNHLY and CDR2 FYNNEI. The CDR3 loop spans 14 amino acids. The CDR3 region has the DNA TGTGCCAGCAGTGAAAGACTCATACAAGCCGGCTACACCTTC. Translated, it gives CASSERLIQAGYTF.

Concerning this clonotype itself: A much larger clone sits a single nucleotide away, making a read error possible. The V and J genes are TRBV7-3 and TRBJ2-1, with D perhaps assigned TRBD1 or TRBD2 (6 bases each). CDR3 size: 14 residues. In germline, CDR1 is SGHTA, CDR2 FQGTGA. The chain's CDR3 is CTSSLGGTQNEQFF. The DNA for the CDR3 is TGTACCAGCAGCTTAGGGGGGACCCAGAATGAGCAGTTCTTC.